This entry lists 31 T cell receptor beta chains sequenced from one sample in a study of OX40 agonist ivuxolimab in advanced cancers. The assay was immunoSEQ multiplex PCR, and TCRdb's table has in-frame clones only and misses some. The table has under 60,000 clones, about 87% seen once; the top ten hold roughly 5%. The input for sequencing was CD4+ or CD8+ T cells sorted from blood, taken in a trial of the OX40 agonist ivuxolimab. These receptors all stem from an adult with an advanced solid tumor such as melanoma, head and neck, liver or kidney cancer.

The rearrangement joins TRBV19 to TRBJ2-1; D may be TRBD1 or TRBD2 (5 bases each). Trimming removed 7 bases from V and 8 bases from J, with 18 bases in between. CDR1 is LNHDA and CDR2 is SQIVND in the germline V gene (reference sequence). This CDR3 has 14 residues. The CDR3, as DNA: TGTGCCAGTACCCCTAGACCACGGGGCGATGAGCAGTTCTTC. Encoded protein: CASTPRPRGDEQFF.

The CDR3 DNA follows: TGTGCCAGCAGCGTAGTCGGTTACAATGAGCAGTTCTTC. This sequence encodes CASSVVGYNEQFF. The V call is TRBV9, the J call TRBJ2-1; D is unresolved. V lost 0 bases and J lost 4, with 5 bases in between. This CDR3 region has 13 residues. Germline lookup yields CDR1 SGDLS and CDR2 YYNGEE.

This chain uses TRBV15 with TRBJ2-1, with TRBD1 matching over 11 bases. The CDR3 covers 21 residues. V dropped 3 bases and J dropped 4; count of bases not matched to a gene: 20. Germline loops: CDR1 LNHNV, CDR2 YYDKDF (reference sequence). CDR3 region: CATSSLIQRGTGGNRYNEQFF. In DNA form, the CDR3 reads TGTGCCACCAGCAGCTTAATCCAGCGGGGGACAGGGGGGAATAGGTACAATGAGCAGTTCTTC.

V is TRBV6-9 and J is TRBJ1-5, with TRBD1 identical over 8 bases. There are 17 residues in the CDR3. The germline V gene encodes CDR1 MNHGY and CDR2 SVAAGI. J lost 5 bases, V lost 2 bases, and 11 bases had no gene match. CDR3 DNA: TGTGCCAGCAGTTATCACAGGGGGGGCCCCTTTTATCAGCCCCAGCATTTT. Protein: CASSYHRGGPFYQPQHF.

The rearrangement joins TRBV18 to TRBJ2-7; the D is unclear. Trimming stripped 2 bases from V and 6 bases from J, with 5 bases between. The germline V gene has CDR1 KGHSH and CDR2 LQKENI. The CDR3 spans 11 residues. The CDR3 DNA reads as TGTGCCAGCTCACCAGGGCTCGAGCAGTACTTC. This sequence encodes CASSPGLEQYF.

The chain recombines TRBV6-1 with TRBJ2-7, with a weak D call TRBD1 (6 bases). Germline V gene sequence: CDR1 MNHNS, CDR2 SASEGT. This CDR3 has 13 residues. V was shortened by 10 bases and J by 0 bases, with 13 bases between the two germline ends. This CDR3 reads CAICRDNSYEQYF. CDR3 sequence (DNA): TGTGCCATATGCCGGGACAACTCCTACGAGCAGTACTTC.

As to this clone: The junction departs from germline at one end; a sequencing error may be responsible. The chain is built from TRBV29-1 and TRBJ2-3; D ambiguous. Germline loops: CDR1 SQVTM, CDR2 ANQGSEA. The CDR3 runs to 14 residues. CDR3 sequence: CSVKENLGTDTQYF. The CDR3 bases are TGCAGCGTTAAAGAGAACCTAGGGACAGATACGCAGTATTTT.

V and J are TRBV25-1 and TRBJ2-5, with D possibly being TRBD2 (5 bases). The ends were cut back, 6 bases at V and 1 base at J, with 15 bases in the middle. Germline V gene sequence: CDR1 MGHDK, CDR2 SYGVNS. The CDR3 sequence is 15 residues long. The CDR3 sequence: CASSPPGSGQETQYF. CDR3 sequence (DNA): TGTGCCAGCAGCCCCCCGGGGAGCGGCCAAGAGACCCAGTACTTC.

The V and J genes are TRBV4-1 and TRBJ2-1; TRBD1 aligns across 7 bases. J gave up 5 bases and V 4 bases, and 5 bases lay outside the gene matches. The CDR3 sequence is 14 residues long. Germline V gives CDR1 MGHRA, CDR2 YSYEKL. The DNA of the CDR3 is TGCGCCAGCAGCCTCGACAGGGTAAACAATGAGCAGTTCTTC. It is translated as CASSLDRVNNEQFF.

The CDR3 protein is CASSEFFLQGQPQHF. CDR3 DNA: TGTGCCAGCAGTGAATTTTTTCTACAGGGGCAGCCCCAGCATTTT. V is TRBV6-1 and J is TRBJ1-5; 7 nucleotides line up with TRBD1. The CDR3 contains 15 residues. V gave up 2 bases and J gave up 7 bases; unmatched junction bases: 8. Per the germline V gene, CDR1 is MNHNS and CDR2 is SASEGT.

This chain connects TRBV18 to TRBJ2-7; 10 positions match TRBD1. Germline CDR1 KGHSH, CDR2 LQKENI. The CDR3 extends over 15 amino acids. Trimming at V came to 5 bases and at J to 0 bases, leaving 4 bases not matched to a gene. The CDR3 spells CASSVGTGVSYEQYF. Here the CDR3 DNA reads TGTGCCAGCTCAGTGGGGACAGGGGTCTCCTACGAGCAGTACTTC.

The gene calls are TRBV4-1 and TRBJ2-1; 10 bases are a match to TRBD2. This CDR3 comprises 19 residues. Germline V gives CDR1 MGHRA, CDR2 YSYEKL. Trimming removed 0 bases from V and 5 bases from J; junction bases left unmatched: 13. The chain's CDR3 is CASSQDPLASGSLHNEQFF. CDR3 nucleotide sequence: TGCGCCAGCAGCCAAGATCCCCTGGCTAGCGGGAGCCTCCACAATGAGCAGTTCTTC.

The chain couples TRBV14 to TRBJ2-1; 10 nucleotides match TRBD1. The trim removed 6 bases at V and 5 bases at J, leaving 10 bases unmatched. The germline CDR1 and CDR2 sequences are SGHDN and FVKESK. The CDR3 sequence is 16 residues long. The CDR3 sequence: CASSHFSGQGHNEQFF. The CDR3 region has the DNA TGTGCCAGCAGTCACTTTTCGGGACAGGGGCACAATGAGCAGTTCTTC.

The chain employs TRBV27 and TRBJ2-1; D is perhaps TRBD2 (6 bases). Trimming shortened V by 6 bases and J by 10 bases, and 19 bases separated the two germline ends. Germline CDR1 reads MNHEY; CDR2 reads SMNVEV (reference sequence). The CDR3 has 14 residues. CDR3 sequence: CASSLGTPRGEQFF. The CDR3 DNA is TGTGCCAGCAGCCTTGGGACTCCCCGTGGGGAGCAGTTCTTC.

In this sample, this clone turned up once. The chain uses TRBV5-8 and TRBJ1-2, with D uncertain. The germline V and J ends were trimmed by 1 base and 8 bases, with 3 bases remaining between them. This CDR3 contains 10 residues. Germline V gene data show CDR1 as SGHTS and CDR2 as YDEGEE. The CDR3 region is CASSLWGYTF. CDR3 nucleotide sequence: TGTGCCAGCAGCTTGTGGGGCTACACCTTC.

The rearrangement uses TRBV7-8 and TRBJ1-6; weak D call: TRBD1 (5 bases). The CDR3 length is 15 residues. The germline gives CDR1 SGHVS, CDR2 FQNEAQ. The V end was cut by 6 bases, the J end by 6 bases, with 15 bases between. DNA of the CDR3: TGTGCCAGCAGATCACCGGGACGAATTAATTCACCCCTCCACTTT. Translation gives CASRSPGRINSPLHF.

The chain joins TRBV14 to TRBJ2-6; no clear D gene. Germline lookup yields CDR1 SGHDN and CDR2 FVKESK. The CDR3 is made up of 14 amino acids. Deletions cut 1 base from V and 3 bases from J, with 4 bases between. This chain's CDR3 is CASSQVSGANVLTF. CDR3 DNA sequence: TGTGCCAGCAGCCAAGTTAGTGGGGCCAACGTCCTGACTTTC.

This sequence joins TRBV27 and TRBJ2-1; TRBD2 matches 15 bases. V dropped 5 bases and J dropped 15; count of bases not matched to a gene: 5. This CDR3 comprises 13 residues. The germline gives CDR1 MNHEY, CDR2 SMNVEV (reference sequence). CDR3 DNA sequence: TGTGCCAGCAGTAGGGGACTAGCGGGGGGAACGTTCTTC. Translated, it gives CASSRGLAGGTFF.

V gene TRBV28 combines with J gene TRBJ2-7; maybe TRBD2 (5 bases). The CDR3 runs 14 residues. CDR1 MDHEN and CDR2 SYDVKM come from the germline V gene. V was pared by 2 bases and J by 5 bases, with 13 bases between. CDR3 bases: TGTGCCAGCAGTTTAGGAGGACTCCACCACGAGCAGTACTTC. Protein sequence: CASSLGGLHHEQYF.

The chain is built from TRBV5-4 and TRBJ1-5; possible D gene TRBD1, 6 bases. The CDR3 spans 15 residues. Germline V lookup: CDR1 SGHNT, CDR2 YYREEE (reference sequence). With 4 bases removed from V and 7 bases from J, the gap between germline ends came to 18 bases. The CDR3 loop reads CASSLGGRGRQPQHF. The CDR3 nucleotides read TGTGCCAGCAGCCTCGGGGGGCGCGGGCGGCAGCCCCAGCATTTT.

This sequence joins TRBV4-1 and TRBJ1-2, with D perhaps matching TRBD1 (5 bases). This CDR3 is built from 15 residues. V lost 8 bases and J lost 5, with 21 bases in between. Germline CDR1 reads MGHRA; CDR2 reads YSYEKL. The CDR3 nucleotides are TGCGCCAGCGCCGCTGGTGGGGGGAGGGGTTATGGCTACACCTTC. Its protein product is CASAAGGGRGYGYTF.

The chain is built from TRBV2 and TRBJ2-7; TRBD1 aligns across 7 bases. Germline CDR1 SNHLY, CDR2 FYNNEI. This CDR3 contains 13 residues. V was clipped by 4 bases and J by 2 bases; unmatched bases: 2. The CDR3 spells CASSGDRAYEQYF. The DNA for the CDR3 is TGTGCCAGCAGTGGAGACAGGGCCTACGAGCAGTACTTC.

This sequence joins TRBV7-8 and TRBJ1-2; TRBD1 agrees at 12 bases. Germline V gene sequence: CDR1 SGHVS, CDR2 FQNEAQ. J gave up 4 bases and V 1 base, and 10 bases lay outside the gene matches. CDR3 length: 18 residues. CDR3 residues: CASSLESRDRGRRYGYTF. In DNA form, the CDR3 reads TGTGCCAGCAGCTTAGAAAGTCGGGACAGGGGGCGCCGCTATGGCTACACCTTC.

This clone appeared a single time. The V gene is TRBV5-1, the J gene TRBJ1-2, with D unresolved. V lost 0 bases, J lost 4 bases, and 10 bases lay in between. The CDR3 length is 14 residues. The germline V gene encodes CDR1 SGHRS and CDR2 YFSETQ. The CDR3 DNA sequence: TGCGCCAGCAGCTTGGATGCAGGAACCTATGGCTACACCTTC. It translates to CASSLDAGTYGYTF.

The chain couples TRBV6-6 to TRBJ1-5; no reliable D call. Germline V CDR1 and CDR2: MNHNY, SVGAGI (reference sequence). The CDR3 sequence is 14 residues long. V dropped 6 bases and J dropped 6 bases, with 15 bases sitting between them. The CDR3 bases are TGTGCCAGCAGAACTCAAACGGGTTTTCAGCCCCAGCATTTT. This gives the protein CASRTQTGFQPQHF.

The chain couples TRBV5-1 to TRBJ1-1; 8 bases are shared with TRBD1. This CDR3 comprises 16 residues. The germline V gene has CDR1 SGHRS and CDR2 YFSETQ. V was clipped by 4 bases and J by 0 bases; unmatched bases: 8. CDR3 sequence: CASSGHRQGMNTEAFF. CDR3 nucleotide sequence: TGCGCCAGCAGCGGACACAGACAGGGGATGAACACTGAAGCTTTCTTT.

The V and J genes are TRBV19 and TRBJ2-5, with TRBD1 as a possible D gene (5 bases). The CDR3 covers 13 residues. Germline loops: CDR1 LNHDA, CDR2 SQIVND (reference sequence). V lost 7 bases and J lost 0, with 9 bases in between. The CDR3 DNA reads as TGTGCCAGTAATCGACAGAACCAAGAGACCCAGTACTTC. Translating gives CASNRQNQETQYF.

The DNA of the CDR3 is TGCGCCAGCAGTCAATCCGGGAAGGGGGGCGGTAATCTGGAGTCCAAAAACATTCAGTACTTC. Translating gives CASSQSGKGGGNLESKNIQYF. J is TRBJ2-4 and V is TRBV23-1; the D call may be TRBD1 or TRBD2 (6 bases each). TRBV23-1 is designated an ORF whose function remains uncertain. The CDR3 covers 21 residues. The V end lost 0 bases, the J end lost 2 bases, and 26 bases lay between the germline ends.

The chain is built from TRBV18 and TRBJ2-6, with D uncertain. This CDR3 contains 18 residues. Trimming removed 1 base at V and 4 bases at J, with 17 bases between. Germline V gives CDR1 KGHSH, CDR2 LQKENI. The CDR3 loop reads CASSPQAVQTAGANVLTF. As DNA, the CDR3 is TGTGCCAGCTCACCACAAGCAGTGCAAACCGCAGGGGCCAACGTCCTGACTTTC. Combining the CDR3 with reference TRBV18 and TRBJ2-6 gives the whole variable domain NAGVMQNPRHLVRRRGQEARLRCSPMKGHSHVYWYRQLPEEGLKFMVYLQKENIIDESGMPKERFSAEFPKEGPSILRIQQVVRGDSAAYFCASSPQAVQTAGANVLTFGAGSRLTVL.

V gene TRBV28 combines with J gene TRBJ1-1, with 9 bases identical to TRBD1. Trimming took 5 bases from V and 4 from J; bases not matched to a gene: 11. CDR1 and CDR2 (germline): MDHEN, SYDVKM. This CDR3 spans 16 amino acids. CDR3 protein: CASSRQGGGGGTEAFF. CDR3 bases: TGTGCCAGCAGTCGACAGGGGGGCGGGGGTGGCACTGAAGCTTTCTTT.

The chain recombines TRBV7-8 with TRBJ1-3; D is unclear. V lost 7 bases, J lost 3 bases, and 10 bases lay in between. The CDR3 consists of 13 residues. Germline assignment: CDR1 SGHVS and CDR2 FQNEAQ. CDR3 bases: TGTGCCAGCACCCCACGGGTTGGAAACACCATATATTTT. Residues: CASTPRVGNTIYF.